Shown below are 24 T cell receptor beta chains from a single sample sequenced in a study of shared clonotypes between healthy human individuals. The naive CD8 fraction comprised CD45RO-negative cells positively selected for CCR7 and excluded terminally differentiated effector memory CD45RA+ cells. TCRdb keeps only in-frame clones here, not all; method: immunoSEQ multiplex PCR. The profile shows hundreds of thousands of clones, almost 95% of them singletons. The material sequenced was naive CD8+ T cells sorted from blood. The receptors here all came from a man under 40 in good health.

The chain couples TRBV7-9 to TRBJ2-1; 13 positions match TRBD2. The length of the CDR3 is 16 residues. Unmatched junction bases numbered 8, after V lost 5 bases and J lost 7 bases. Germline lookup yields CDR1 SEHNR and CDR2 FQNEAQ (reference sequence). CDR3 protein: CASSRITSGRENEQFF. Here the CDR3 DNA reads TGTGCCAGCAGCCGCATAACTAGCGGGAGGGAAAATGAGCAGTTCTTC.

This chain links TRBV14 with TRBJ2-1; 8 bases match TRBD1. The germline CDR1 and CDR2 sequences are SGHDN and FVKESK. J was trimmed by 2 bases and V by 4 bases; bases with no gene match: 4. There are 15 residues in the CDR3. CDR3 loop: CASSLDRVPYNEQFF. The DNA of the CDR3 is TGTGCCAGCAGCCTGGACAGGGTCCCCTACAATGAGCAGTTCTTC.

The chain uses TRBV27 and TRBJ1-2; 7 nucleotides line up with TRBD1. CDR1 and CDR2 from the germline V gene are MNHEY and SMNVEV (reference sequence). The V and J ends lost 6 bases and 5 bases, in that order; junction bases with no gene match: 9. This CDR3 is 14 amino acids long. DNA of the CDR3: TGTGCCAGCAGGTCAGGGGGGGGATCGTATGGCTACACCTTC. Translation: CASRSGGGSYGYTF.

In its sample, this clone was seen once. Other DNA sequences from this sample encode an identical CDR3 as well. The CDR3 protein is CASSLRDRTYNEQFF. The CDR3 DNA sequence: TGCGCCAGCAGCCTACGGGACAGAACCTACAATGAGCAGTTCTTC. This rearrangement joins TRBV5-1 to TRBJ2-1; 7 nucleotides align to TRBD1. Germline lookup yields CDR1 SGHRS and CDR2 YFSETQ. V dropped 4 bases and J dropped 2; count of bases not matched to a gene: 6. CDR3 size: 15 residues.

V is TRBV6-1 and J is TRBJ2-7; D is undetermined. The germline V gene encodes CDR1 MNHNS and CDR2 SASEGT. Trimming took off 7 bases at V and 5 bases at J, with 12 bases between the two ends. The CDR3 consists of 12 residues. CDR3 coding DNA: TGTGCCAGCACTTGGACGCTCGACGAGCAGTACTTC. As protein: CASTWTLDEQYF.

The V and J genes are TRBV5-6 and TRBJ1-1, with a tentative D call TRBD1 (6 bases). Per germline, CDR1 SGHDT and CDR2 YYEEEE. Trimming took off 7 bases at V and 3 bases at J, with 16 bases between the two ends. The CDR3 length is 14 residues. The CDR3 protein is CASPARAGDTEAFF. CDR3 coding DNA: TGTGCCAGCCCGGCTCGGGCAGGGGACACTGAAGCTTTCTTT.

The gene calls are TRBV5-1 and TRBJ2-7; 7 nucleotides align to TRBD2. The CDR3 sequence is 14 residues long. V shed 6 bases, J shed 0 bases, and the junction held 6 bases outside the gene matches. Germline V gene sequence: CDR1 SGHRS, CDR2 YFSETQ. CDR3 sequence (DNA): TGCGCCAGCAATGTAGCGGGTAGCTCCTACGAGCAGTACTTC. Amino acids: CASNVAGSSYEQYF.

J is TRBJ1-5 and V is TRBV28; TRBD1 aligns across 7 bases. This CDR3 has 14 residues. Germline-derived CDR1 and CDR2 are MDHEN and SYDVKM. After removal of 5 bases from V and 4 bases from J, the junction contained 5 bases not matched to a gene. DNA of the CDR3: TGTGCCAGCAGTCTGGCACAGGGGAATCAGCCCCAGCATTTT. Protein sequence: CASSLAQGNQPQHF.

The chain couples TRBV18 to TRBJ2-3; TRBD2 matches 10 bases. Germline trimming cut 5 bases from V and 4 bases from J; bases unmatched to any gene: 6. The CDR3 covers 15 residues. The V gene's germline CDR1 is KGHSH and CDR2 LQKENI. CDR3 residues: CASSIGLAAADTQYF. As DNA, the CDR3 is TGTGCCAGCTCAATCGGACTAGCGGCGGCAGATACGCAGTATTTT.

The J gene is TRBJ2-1, the V gene TRBV29-1, with 7 bases identical to TRBD1. Trimming removed 2 bases from V and 7 bases from J; junction bases left unmatched: 8. The CDR3 spans 14 residues. Germline V CDR1 and CDR2: SQVTM, ANQGSEA. The CDR3 loop reads CSVEHTGVGNEQFF. In nucleotides, the CDR3 is TGCAGCGTTGAACACACAGGGGTGGGGAATGAGCAGTTCTTC.

This chain joins TRBV5-6 and TRBJ2-7, with TRBD2 matching over 7 bases. Germline assignment: CDR1 SGHDT and CDR2 YYEEEE. The CDR3 contains 19 residues. The V and J ends lost 0 bases and 1 base, in that order; junction bases with no gene match: 16. CDR3 amino acids: CASSLDPRRRRGYSYEQYF. The DNA of the CDR3 is TGTGCCAGCAGCTTGGATCCCCGCAGGCGGCGGGGGTATTCCTACGAGCAGTACTTC.

This sequence joins TRBV14 and TRBJ2-1, with 8 positions matching TRBD1. This CDR3 is 14 amino acids long. Per germline, CDR1 SGHDN and CDR2 FVKESK. The V and J ends lost 0 bases and 8 bases, in that order; junction bases with no gene match: 3. In DNA form, the CDR3 reads TGTGCCAGCAGCCAAGAACCAGGGGGCGATGAGCAGTTCTTC. Translating it yields CASSQEPGGDEQFF.

The V gene is TRBV19, the J gene TRBJ2-1, with a tentative D call TRBD2 (5 bases). V was trimmed by 7 bases and J by 1 base, leaving 14 bases between them. The length of the CDR3 is 15 residues. From germline, CDR1 is LNHDA and CDR2 SQIVND (reference sequence). CDR3 loop: CASKIAPYSYNEQFF. The CDR3 region has the DNA TGTGCCAGTAAGATAGCGCCCTATTCCTACAATGAGCAGTTCTTC.

The genes are TRBV5-8 and TRBJ2-7; no clear D gene. Trimming took 6 bases from V and 0 from J, leaving 1 base between them. The germline CDR1 and CDR2 sequences are SGHTS and YDEGEE. This CDR3 spans 10 amino acids. The CDR3 region is CASNSYEQYF. For the CDR3, the DNA is TGTGCCAGCAACTCCTACGAGCAGTACTTC.

The rearrangement uses TRBV11-2 and TRBJ2-1; D is uncertain. The CDR3 sequence is 15 residues long. From germline, CDR1 is SGHAT and CDR2 FQNNGV. The V and J ends lost 5 bases and 8 bases respectively, with 19 bases between them. CDR3 DNA sequence: TGTGCCAGCAGCAACCGGGCCGCCAAAGTCCATGAGCAGTTCTTC. It translates to CASSNRAAKVHEQFF.

The chain joins TRBV28 to TRBJ2-7; 10 bases match TRBD1. The CDR3 has 17 residues. CDR1 and CDR2 (germline): MDHEN, SYDVKM. Trimming removed 1 base from V and 1 base from J; junction bases left unmatched: 7. CDR3 in amino acids: CASSLLAGTGESYEQYF. The CDR3, as DNA: TGTGCCAGCAGTTTATTAGCGGGGACAGGGGAATCCTACGAGCAGTACTTC.

This sequence joins TRBV21-1 and TRBJ2-1; the DNA was not compared with TRBD1, the D call given in the table. TRBV21-1 is flagged as a pseudogene. The CDR3 runs to 16 residues. CDR3 bases: TGTGCCAGCAGCAGCCCGGGACAGGGTCCCTACAATGAGCAGTTCTTC. Its protein product is CASSSPGQGPYNEQFF.

The rearrangement links TRBV2 to TRBJ2-3, with D possibly matching TRBD2 (5 bases). The germline V and J ends were trimmed by 4 bases and 2 bases, with 16 bases remaining between them. This CDR3 contains 16 residues. The germline gives CDR1 SNHLY, CDR2 FYNNEI. The CDR3 region is CASSVEGWGTTDTQYF. Here the CDR3 DNA reads TGTGCCAGCAGTGTAGAGGGCTGGGGTACCACAGATACGCAGTATTTT.

The chain recombines TRBV7-9 with TRBJ2-1; 8 bases line up with TRBD1. V gave up 1 base and J gave up 8 bases; unmatched junction bases: 1. This CDR3 contains 13 residues. The germline V gene has CDR1 SEHNR and CDR2 FQNEAQ (reference sequence). This CDR3 is CASSLGTGYEQFF. The CDR3, as DNA: TGTGCCAGCAGCTTAGGGACAGGGTATGAGCAGTTCTTC.

This chain joins TRBV7-6 and TRBJ2-1, with TRBD1 matching 9 bases. The germline V gene encodes CDR1 SGHVS and CDR2 FNYEAQ. Unmatched junction bases numbered 9, after V lost 5 bases and J lost 4 bases. CDR3 size: 16 residues. The chain's CDR3 is CASSASTGTGYNEQFF. The CDR3 DNA follows: TGTGCCAGCAGCGCCTCAACCGGGACAGGGTACAATGAGCAGTTCTTC.

This rearrangement joins TRBV7-8 to TRBJ2-2; 7 nucleotides line up with TRBD1. V shed 5 bases, J shed 3 bases, and the junction held 12 bases outside the gene matches. The CDR3 contains 17 residues. Germline CDR1 is SGHVS and CDR2 is FQNEAQ. The CDR3 DNA reads as TGTGCCAGCAGCACCCGCGGTCACAGGGGACACACCGGGGAGCTGTTTTTT. It is translated as CASSTRGHRGHTGELFF.

The chain joins TRBV7-9 to TRBJ1-1; possibly TRBD1 for D (5 bases). The CDR3 runs to 14 residues. Germline V CDR1 and CDR2: SEHNR, FQNEAQ (reference sequence). Trimming cost V 6 bases and J 1 base, with 12 bases left between them. The DNA for the CDR3 is TGTGCCAGCAGGGCCGGGACTCGGAACACTGAAGCTTTCTTT. It translates to CASRAGTRNTEAFF.

The chain couples TRBV9 to TRBJ2-7; the D gene could be TRBD1 or TRBD2 (6 bases each). CDR3 length equals 15 residues. The V end was cut by 4 bases, the J end by 0 bases, with 14 bases between. Germline V CDR1 and CDR2: SGDLS, YYNGEE. CDR3 protein: CASSLSGQSSYEQYF. The CDR3 nucleotides read TGTGCCAGCAGCCTTAGCGGACAGAGCTCCTACGAGCAGTACTTC.

The genes are TRBV18 and TRBJ2-7; 7 positions agree with TRBD2. Losses at the gene ends were 4 bases for V and 2 bases for J; bases not matched to a gene: 2. Germline CDR1 and CDR2: KGHSH and LQKENI. The CDR3 sequence is 13 residues long. The CDR3 DNA reads as TGTGCCAGCTCACGGGGGGGGACCTACGAGCAGTACTTC. This encodes CASSRGGTYEQYF.